This T cell receptor (beta chain) derives from a study of T cell repertoires in cytomegalovirus infection. Germline CDR1 reads MNHNS; CDR2 reads SASEGT. Trimming pared 0 bases from V and 7 bases from J, leaving 10 bases between. The CDR3 totals 13 residues. MiXCR, run by TCRdb on the reads, gives a single entry per CDR3 protein. The sample yields hundreds of thousands of distinct CDR3 sequences, approximately 42% seen once. This clonotype was detected only a few times. Its cognate antigen is unknown. This TCR was sampled from a human donor in good health (CMV status not recorded). Some clones in this sample may be carry-over from other donors' samples. The specimen was cultured PBMCs, collected from culture after CMV antigen stimulation. The V gene is TRBV6-1, the J gene TRBJ2-7, with D perhaps matching TRBD2 (5 bases). CDR3 nucleotides: TGTGCCAGCAGTGAAGCCTACAGAGGGGAGCAGTACTTC. This codes for CASSEAYRGEQYF.